This T cell receptor (beta chain) is from a study of T cell repertoires in ileal Crohn's disease. At the level of the study: Median disease duration was roughly 7.9 years; 35% smoked at surgery.

Clones were read by immunoSEQ multiplex PCR, and TCRdb kept only the in-frame ones, dropping some. The sample lists roughly 62,000 clones, about 89% seen once, with about 2.1% in the top ten. This CDR3 is built from 13 residues. Germline V lookup: CDR1 KGHSH, CDR2 LQKENI. Losses at the gene ends were 5 bases for V and 4 bases for J; bases not matched to a gene: 4. Time point here: neoterminal ileum biopsy at postoperative endoscopy, about 6 months after surgery. The specimen was ileal tissue. This TCR was sampled from an adult with Crohn's disease. This chain joins TRBV18 and TRBJ1-2, with 7 bases lining up with TRBD1. The CDR3: CASSGAGGYGYTF. CDR3 nucleotides: TGTGCCAGCTCAGGGGCAGGGGGCTATGGCTACACCTTC.